These 10 T cell receptor beta chains originate from one sample sequenced in a study of T cell responses to AZD1222 COVID-19 vaccine. The repertoire was sequenced with immunoSEQ multiplex PCR; TCRdb's copy has only in-frame clones and lacks some. The sample has under 70,000 clones, 84% seen once. Source: peripheral blood, taken on day 0 of AZD1222 vaccination. The receptor set was obtained from an adult in good health.

The rearrangement links TRBV3-1 (or the pseudogene TRBV3-2) to TRBJ2-7; no firm D call. The V gene's germline CDR1 is LGHDT and CDR2 YNNKEL (reference sequence). The V end was cut by 3 bases, the J end by 1 base, with 10 bases between. The length of the CDR3 is 14 residues. CDR3 sequence (DNA): TGTGCCAGCAGCCAGGGCCCCGGTTCCTACGAGCAGTACTTC. It specifies CASSQGPGSYEQYF.

This chain links TRBV6-2 or TRBV6-3 with TRBJ2-7; TRBD2 aligns across 7 bases. Per germline, CDR1 MNHEY and CDR2 SVGEGT. Germline trimming cut 2 bases from V and 2 bases from J; bases unmatched to any gene: 6. The CDR3 extends over 15 amino acids. In DNA, the CDR3 is TGTGCCAGCAGTTACGGTAGGGGAGGGACCTACGAGCAGTACTTC. Amino acids: CASSYGRGGTYEQYF.

The chain couples TRBV7-3 to TRBJ2-2; 9 nucleotides match TRBD2. J was trimmed by 7 bases and V by 4 bases; bases with no gene match: 7. This CDR3 has 15 residues. CDR1 and CDR2 (germline): SGHTA, FQGTGA. CDR3 loop: CASSSAGGFSGELFF. As DNA, the CDR3 is TGTGCCAGCAGCTCAGCGGGGGGTTTCAGCGGGGAGCTGTTTTTT.

V is TRBV5-1 and J is TRBJ2-7; 7 positions agree with TRBD1. Looked up from germline, CDR1 is SGHRS and CDR2 is YFSETQ. The CDR3 is made up of 14 amino acids. J gave up 0 bases and V 3 bases, and 3 bases lay outside the gene matches. CDR3 loop: CASSSWTGSYEQYF. CDR3 bases: TGCGCCAGCAGCTCATGGACAGGCTCCTACGAGCAGTACTTC.

This chain connects TRBV10-1 to TRBJ2-7; possibly TRBD2 for D (5 bases). This CDR3 is built from 16 residues. CDR1 and CDR2 (germline): WNHNN, SYGVQD (reference sequence). The V end lost 4 bases, the J end lost 2 bases, and 18 bases lay between the germline ends. Written as DNA, the CDR3 is TGCGCCAGCAGTGGACCCGGGATCCCAGCCACCTACGAGCAGTACTTC. Protein sequence: CASSGPGIPATYEQYF.

CDR3 nucleotides: TGTGCCAGCAGCCCACCTAGGAGTCCTGGAAACACCATATATTTT. Amino acid sequence: CASSPPRSPGNTIYF. The rearrangement links TRBV7-2 to TRBJ1-3; D is unresolved. The V end lost 5 bases, the J end lost 2 bases, and 13 bases lay between the germline ends. The CDR3 length is 15 residues. The germline V gene has CDR1 SGHTA and CDR2 FQGNSA.

The J gene is TRBJ1-1, the V gene TRBV28, with D possibly being TRBD1 (5 bases). CDR1 is MDHEN, CDR2 SYDVKM, per germline. This CDR3 contains 14 residues. The ends were cut back, 3 bases at V and 5 bases at J, with 13 bases in the middle. The CDR3 DNA reads as TGTGCCAGCAGTTTGATGGGGGTTGGTACTGAAGCTTTCTTT. This gives the protein CASSLMGVGTEAFF.

This clone was recorded only once. The chain is built from TRBV14 and TRBJ1-1; D gene unclear. This CDR3 is 17 amino acids long. Trimming took 0 bases from V and 2 from J, leaving 16 bases between them. Per the germline V gene, CDR1 is SGHDN and CDR2 is FVKESK. CDR3 bases: TGTGCCAGCAGCCAAGACGTCGTGAGGGCCCTTAACACTGAAGCTTTCTTT. Its protein product is CASSQDVVRALNTEAFF.

The CDR3 DNA reads as TGTGCCAGCAGTAACCGGGTAGCGGGGGTCTACGAGCAGTACTTC. Translating gives CASSNRVAGVYEQYF. The chain has TRBV27 and TRBJ2-7, with TRBD2 identical over 9 bases. Losses at the gene ends were 5 bases for V and 3 bases for J; bases not matched to a gene: 8. The CDR3 is made up of 15 amino acids. CDR1 and CDR2 (germline): MNHEY, SMNVEV (reference sequence).

This chain links TRBV18 with TRBJ2-3, with a weak D call TRBD2 (6 bases). CDR1 is KGHSH and CDR2 is LQKENI in the germline V gene. The length of the CDR3 is 16 residues. The V end was cut by 1 base, the J end by 1 base, with 12 bases between. DNA of the CDR3: TGTGCCAGCTCACCACTCGTGTCTAGCGGCACAGATACGCAGTATTTT. Its translation is CASSPLVSSGTDTQYF.